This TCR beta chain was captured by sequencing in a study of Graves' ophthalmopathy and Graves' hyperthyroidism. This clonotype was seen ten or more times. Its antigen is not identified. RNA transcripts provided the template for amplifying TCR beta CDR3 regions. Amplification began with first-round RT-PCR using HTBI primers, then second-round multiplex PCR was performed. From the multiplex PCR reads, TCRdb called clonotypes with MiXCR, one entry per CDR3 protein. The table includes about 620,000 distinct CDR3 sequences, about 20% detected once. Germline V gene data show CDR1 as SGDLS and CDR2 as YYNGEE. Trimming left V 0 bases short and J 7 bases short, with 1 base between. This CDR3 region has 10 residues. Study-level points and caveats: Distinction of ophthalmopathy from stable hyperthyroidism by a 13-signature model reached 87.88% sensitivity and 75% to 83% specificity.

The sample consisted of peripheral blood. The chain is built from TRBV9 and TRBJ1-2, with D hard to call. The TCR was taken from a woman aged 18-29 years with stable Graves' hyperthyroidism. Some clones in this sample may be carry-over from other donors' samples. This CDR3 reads CASSVGGYTF. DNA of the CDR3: TGTGCCAGCAGCGTAGGTGGCTACACCTTC.